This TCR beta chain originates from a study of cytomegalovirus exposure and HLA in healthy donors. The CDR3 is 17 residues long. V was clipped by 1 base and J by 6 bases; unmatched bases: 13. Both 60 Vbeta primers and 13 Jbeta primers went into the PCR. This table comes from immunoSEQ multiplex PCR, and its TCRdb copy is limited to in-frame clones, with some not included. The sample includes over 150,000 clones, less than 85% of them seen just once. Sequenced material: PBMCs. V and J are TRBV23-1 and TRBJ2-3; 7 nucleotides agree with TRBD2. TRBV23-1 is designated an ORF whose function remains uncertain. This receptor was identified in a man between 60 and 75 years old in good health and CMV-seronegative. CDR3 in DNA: TGCGCCAGCAGTCAATTGGGGGGGAGACGCCCGAGGGATACGCAGTATTTT. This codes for CASSQLGGRRPRDTQYF.